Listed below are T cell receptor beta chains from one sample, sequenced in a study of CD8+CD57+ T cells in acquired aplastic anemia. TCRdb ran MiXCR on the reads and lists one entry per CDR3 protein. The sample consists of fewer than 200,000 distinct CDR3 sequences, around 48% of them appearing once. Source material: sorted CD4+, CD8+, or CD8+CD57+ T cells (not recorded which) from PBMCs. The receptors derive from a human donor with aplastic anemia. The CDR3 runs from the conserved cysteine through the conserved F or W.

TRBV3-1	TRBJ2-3	CASNVRGRERDTQYF
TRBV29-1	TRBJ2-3	CSVARGGGFADTQYF
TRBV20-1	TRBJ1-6	CSARDPRGHSPLHF
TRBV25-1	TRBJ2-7	CASSELAGAISYEQYF
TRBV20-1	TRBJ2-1	CSARVPGGANEQFF
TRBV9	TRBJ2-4	CASSVGTNKNIQYF
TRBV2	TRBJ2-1	CASRAGTSGSGEQFF
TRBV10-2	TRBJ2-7	CASSESRLASYEQYF
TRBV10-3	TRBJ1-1	CAISENRKENTEAFF
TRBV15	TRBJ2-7	CATSRGTRGRAVDEQYF
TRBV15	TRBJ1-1	CATSREPGGSFTEAFF
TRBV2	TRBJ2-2	CASSSSRMSGELFF
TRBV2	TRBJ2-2	CASSELGQLTGELFF
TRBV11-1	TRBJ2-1	CASSPIPGTSGGTYNEQFF
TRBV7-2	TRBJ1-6	CASSKQGRSPLHF
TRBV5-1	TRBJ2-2	CASTAVRAGELFF
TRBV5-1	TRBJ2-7	CASSGTRLYEQYF
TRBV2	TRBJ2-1	CASRYSGSSHNEQFF
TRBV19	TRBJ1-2	CASSIPGRGVSDGYTF
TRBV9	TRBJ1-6	CASSGGQGAVGSPLHF
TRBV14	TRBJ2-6	CASSTGAGANVLTF
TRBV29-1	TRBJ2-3	CSTSGTGGFNTDTQYF
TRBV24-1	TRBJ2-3	CAMGQGSTDTQYF
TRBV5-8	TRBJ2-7	CASSSRRTGGGEQYF
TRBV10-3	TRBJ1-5	CAIGGDQPQHF
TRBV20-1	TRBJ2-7	CSARDHRTRTYEQYF
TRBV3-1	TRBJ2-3	CASSQEAGNTQYF
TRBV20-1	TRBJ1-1	CSARVLTGTAEAFF
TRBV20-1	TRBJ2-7	CSATPSYEQYF
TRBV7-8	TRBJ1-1	CASSTGGGTAEAFF
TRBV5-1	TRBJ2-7	CASEPGDGTSYEQYF
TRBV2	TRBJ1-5	CASSDRTINQPQHF
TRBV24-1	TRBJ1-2	CATSGGTAYGYTF
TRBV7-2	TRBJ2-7	CASSLDSRNYEQHF
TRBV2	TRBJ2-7	CASDQRTLGNEQYF
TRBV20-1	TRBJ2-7	CSAPGRSSYEQYF
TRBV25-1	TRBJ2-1	CASRPRNNEQFF
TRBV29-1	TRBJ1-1	CSVASGWTTEAFF
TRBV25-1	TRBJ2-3	CASSEFNGLRVDTQYF
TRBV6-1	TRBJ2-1	CASTASGANSYNEQLF
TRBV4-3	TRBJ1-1	CASSQDRQGNTEAFF
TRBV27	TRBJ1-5	CASSPSMGGWEVNQPQHF
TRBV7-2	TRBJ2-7	CASSLAGSANEQYF
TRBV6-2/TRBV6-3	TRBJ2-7	CASNLHGSYEQYF
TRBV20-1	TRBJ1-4	CSASPYSGVYEKLFF
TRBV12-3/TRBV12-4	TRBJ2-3	CASSFGDTDTQYF
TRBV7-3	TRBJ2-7	CASNFGGGGYEQHF
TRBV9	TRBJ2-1	CASSRGQRMSYNEQFF
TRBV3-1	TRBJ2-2	CASSQQPAGELFF
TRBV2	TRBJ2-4	CASSEAGTKNIQYF
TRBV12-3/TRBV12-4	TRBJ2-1	CASSPSGWNEQFF
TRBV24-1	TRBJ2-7	CATGPSGASIHEQYF
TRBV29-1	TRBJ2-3	CSVEDRTGADTQYF
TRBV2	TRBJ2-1	CASSGTGTVNNEQFF
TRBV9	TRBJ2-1	CASSAGTVGGSYNEQFF
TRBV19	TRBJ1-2	CASSEGRLTNYGYTF
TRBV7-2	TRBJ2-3	CASSPSGSTGRDF